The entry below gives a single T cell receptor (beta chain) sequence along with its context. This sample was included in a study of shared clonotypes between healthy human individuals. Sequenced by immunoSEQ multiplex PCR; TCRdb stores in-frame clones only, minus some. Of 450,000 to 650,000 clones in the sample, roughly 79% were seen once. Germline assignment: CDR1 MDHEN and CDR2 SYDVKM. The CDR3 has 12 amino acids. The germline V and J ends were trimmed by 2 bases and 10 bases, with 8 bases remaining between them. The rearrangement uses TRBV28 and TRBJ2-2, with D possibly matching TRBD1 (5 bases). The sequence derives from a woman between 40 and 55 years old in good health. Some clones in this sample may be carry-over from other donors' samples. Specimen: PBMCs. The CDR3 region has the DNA TGTGCCAGCAGTTTAGTAGGACAGGAGCTGTTTTTT. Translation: CASSLVGQELFF. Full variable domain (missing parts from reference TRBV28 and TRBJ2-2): DVKVTQSSRYLVKRTGEKVFLECVQDMDHENMFWYRQDPGLGLRLIYFSYDVKMKEKGDIPEGYSVSREKKERFSLILESASTNQTSMYLCASSLVGQELFFGEGSRLTVL.